Detailed here is one T cell receptor beta chain. This sample is drawn from a study of T cells expressing NK-cell markers. Each CDR3 protein gets one entry in TCRdb, which reprocessed the 5' RACE reads and gives no DNA. The listing records roughly 180,000 distinct CDR3 sequences. CDR1 is MNHNS and CDR2 is SASEGT in the germline V gene. This CDR3 has 14 amino acids. The V gene is TRBV6-1, the J gene TRBJ2-7; TCRdb reports TRBD1, a call that lacks DNA to check it against. The clonotype originates from a man aged 18-69 years in good health. Specimen: blood T cells: a sorted CD56 or NKG2C T cell subset, CD4+ or CD8+ T cells, or bulk PBMC T cells (not recorded which). CDR3 amino acids: CASRPTGMVYEQYF.